This T cell receptor beta chain comes out of a study of shared clonotypes between healthy human individuals. General study points: Estimated richness was generally greater in naive than memory subsets. Non-shared clonotypes displayed generation probabilities falling below those of clonotypes present in all four donors. Read depth was anticipated to influence clonotype sharing among donors.

Concerning this clone itself: Its target is not known.

Researchers ran the assay at a deep level. Sequencing used immunoSEQ multiplex PCR; TCRdb keeps in-frame clones, though not all of them. The sample consists of 2 million or so clones, about 95% of them appearing once. The ends were cut back, 2 bases at V and 2 bases at J, with 7 bases in the middle. The CDR3 sequence is 15 residues long. CDR1 is MNHNY and CDR2 is SVGAGI in the germline V gene (reference sequence). J is TRBJ1-6 and V is TRBV6-6; possible D gene TRBD1, 5 bases. Sequences were obtained from naive CD4+ T cells sorted from blood. Indicated subset: CD45RA+ positively selected. The TCR was taken from a man aged 18 to 30 in good health. CDR3 loop: CASSYDSTYNSPLHF. CDR3 coding DNA: TGTGCCAGCAGTTACGACAGTACCTATAATTCACCCCTCCACTTT.